Sequencing of this T cell receptor beta chain was carried out in a study of shared clonotypes between healthy human individuals. Study results and caveats: Generation of non-shared clonotypes was less probable than generation of clonotypes shared by all four donors. The authors sampled blood alone, and tissue repertoires likely differ.

Profiled with immunoSEQ multiplex PCR; TCRdb holds only in-frame clones, not every one. The repertoire holds some 2,000,000 clones, with approximately 94% as singletons. Note on this clone: What it recognizes is unknown.

This CDR3 spans 14 amino acids. Germline lookup yields CDR1 MDHEN and CDR2 SYDVKM. V was cut by 6 bases and J by 9 bases, with 18 bases left in between. This rearrangement joins TRBV28 to TRBJ1-5; D uncertain. This TCR came from a young man in good health. Source material: naive CD4+ T cells sorted from blood. Noted subset: CD45RA+ positively selected. CDR3 DNA sequence: TGTGCCAGCAGCCGGGCGGCGGGAGTTTGGCCCCAGCATTTT. Protein: CASSRAAGVWPQHF.